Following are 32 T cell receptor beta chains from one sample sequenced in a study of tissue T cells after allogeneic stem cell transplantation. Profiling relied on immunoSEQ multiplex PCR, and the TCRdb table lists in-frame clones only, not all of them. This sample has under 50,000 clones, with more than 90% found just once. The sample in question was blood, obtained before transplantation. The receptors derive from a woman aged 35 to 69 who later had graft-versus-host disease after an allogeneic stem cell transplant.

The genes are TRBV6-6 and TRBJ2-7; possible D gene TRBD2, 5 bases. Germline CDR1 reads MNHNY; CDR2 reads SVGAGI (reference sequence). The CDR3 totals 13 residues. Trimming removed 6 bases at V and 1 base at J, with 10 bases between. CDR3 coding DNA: TGTGCCAGCAGGCCCGGCGGGTCCTACGAGCAGTACTTC. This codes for CASRPGGSYEQYF.

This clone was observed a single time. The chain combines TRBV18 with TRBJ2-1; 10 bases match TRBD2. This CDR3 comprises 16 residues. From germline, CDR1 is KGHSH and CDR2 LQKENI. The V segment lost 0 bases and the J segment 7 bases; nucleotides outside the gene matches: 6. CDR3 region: CASSPPGTSVNNEQFF. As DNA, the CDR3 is TGTGCCAGCTCACCACCGGGGACTAGCGTTAATAATGAGCAGTTCTTC.

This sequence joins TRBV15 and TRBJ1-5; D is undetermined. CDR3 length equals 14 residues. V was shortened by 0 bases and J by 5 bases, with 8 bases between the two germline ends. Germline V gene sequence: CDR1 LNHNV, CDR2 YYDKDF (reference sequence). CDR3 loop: CATSRDSRDQPQHF. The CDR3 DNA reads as TGTGCCACCAGCAGAGATAGCCGGGATCAGCCCCAGCATTTT.

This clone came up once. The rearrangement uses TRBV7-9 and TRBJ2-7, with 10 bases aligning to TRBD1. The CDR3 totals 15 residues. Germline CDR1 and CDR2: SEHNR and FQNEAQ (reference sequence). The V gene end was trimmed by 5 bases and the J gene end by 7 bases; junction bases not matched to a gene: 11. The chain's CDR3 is CASSPAGTGAGEQYF. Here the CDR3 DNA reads TGTGCCAGCAGCCCTGCTGGGACAGGGGCAGGGGAGCAGTACTTC. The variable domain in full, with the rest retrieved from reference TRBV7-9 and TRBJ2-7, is DTGVSQNPRHKITKRGQNVTFRCDPISEHNRLYWYRQTLGQGPEFLTYFQNEAQLEKSRLLSDRFSAERPKGSFSTLEIQRTEQGDSAMYLCASSPAGTGAGEQYFGPGTRLTVT.

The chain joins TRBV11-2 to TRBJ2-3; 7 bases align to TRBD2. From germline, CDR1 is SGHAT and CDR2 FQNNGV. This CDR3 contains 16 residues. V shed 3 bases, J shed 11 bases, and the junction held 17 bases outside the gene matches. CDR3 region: CASSFGLGTLLRGQYF. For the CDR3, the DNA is TGTGCCAGCAGCTTCGGACTAGGGACGTTGCTGAGGGGGCAGTATTTT.

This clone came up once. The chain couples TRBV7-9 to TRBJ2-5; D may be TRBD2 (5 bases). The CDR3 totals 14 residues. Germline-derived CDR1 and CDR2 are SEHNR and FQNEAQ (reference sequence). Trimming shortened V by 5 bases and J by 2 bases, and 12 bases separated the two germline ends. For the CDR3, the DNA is TGTGCCAGCAGCCTCGGACTGGCACAAGAGACCCAGTACTTC. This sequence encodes CASSLGLAQETQYF.

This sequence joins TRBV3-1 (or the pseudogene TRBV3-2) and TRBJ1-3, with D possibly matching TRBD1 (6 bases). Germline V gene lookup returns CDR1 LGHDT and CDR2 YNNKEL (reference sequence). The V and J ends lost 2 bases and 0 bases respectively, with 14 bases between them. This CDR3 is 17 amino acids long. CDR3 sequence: CASSQHHTGNSGNTIYF. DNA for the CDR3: TGTGCCAGCAGCCAACATCATACAGGGAACTCTGGAAACACCATATATTTT.

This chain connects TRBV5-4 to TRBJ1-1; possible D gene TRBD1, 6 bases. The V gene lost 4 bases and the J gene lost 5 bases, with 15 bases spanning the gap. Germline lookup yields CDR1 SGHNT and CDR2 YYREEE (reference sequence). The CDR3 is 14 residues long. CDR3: CASSRTGRGTEAFF. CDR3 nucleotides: TGTGCCAGCAGCCGCACAGGGAGAGGGACTGAAGCTTTCTTT.

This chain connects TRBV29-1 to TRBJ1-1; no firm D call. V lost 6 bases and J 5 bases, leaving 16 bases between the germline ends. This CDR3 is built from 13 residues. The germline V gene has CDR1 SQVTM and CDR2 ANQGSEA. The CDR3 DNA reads TGCAGCGTGACTGTAAGGCCCTCGACTGAAGCTTTCTTT. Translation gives CSVTVRPSTEAFF.

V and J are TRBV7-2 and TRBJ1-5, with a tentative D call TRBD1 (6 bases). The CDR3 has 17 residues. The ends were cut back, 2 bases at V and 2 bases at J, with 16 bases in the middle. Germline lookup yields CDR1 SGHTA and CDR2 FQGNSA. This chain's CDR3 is CASSLRPRDTGNQPQHF. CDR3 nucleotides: TGTGCCAGCAGCTTAAGGCCCCGGGACACCGGCAATCAGCCCCAGCATTTT.

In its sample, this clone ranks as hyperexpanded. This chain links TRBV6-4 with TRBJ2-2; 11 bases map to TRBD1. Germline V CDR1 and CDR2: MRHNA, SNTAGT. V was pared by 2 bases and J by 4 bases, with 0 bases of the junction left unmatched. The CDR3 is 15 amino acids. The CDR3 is CASSDGTGGTGELFF. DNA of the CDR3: TGTGCCAGCAGTGACGGGACAGGGGGCACCGGGGAGCTGTTTTTT.

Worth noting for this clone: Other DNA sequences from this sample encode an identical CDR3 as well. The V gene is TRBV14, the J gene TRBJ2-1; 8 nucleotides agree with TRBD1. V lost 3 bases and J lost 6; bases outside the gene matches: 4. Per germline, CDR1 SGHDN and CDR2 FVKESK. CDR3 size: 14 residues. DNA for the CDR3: TGTGCCAGCAGCCAGGAGGGGACAGGCAATGAGCAGTTCTTC. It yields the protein CASSQEGTGNEQFF.

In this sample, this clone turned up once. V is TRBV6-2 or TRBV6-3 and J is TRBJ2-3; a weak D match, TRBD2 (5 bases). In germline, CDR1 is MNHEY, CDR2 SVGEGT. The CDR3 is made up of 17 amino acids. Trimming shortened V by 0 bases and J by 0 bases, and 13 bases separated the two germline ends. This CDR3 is CASSYSFTRSSTDTQYF. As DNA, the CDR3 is TGTGCCAGCAGTTACTCGTTTACTAGGTCTAGCACAGATACGCAGTATTTT.

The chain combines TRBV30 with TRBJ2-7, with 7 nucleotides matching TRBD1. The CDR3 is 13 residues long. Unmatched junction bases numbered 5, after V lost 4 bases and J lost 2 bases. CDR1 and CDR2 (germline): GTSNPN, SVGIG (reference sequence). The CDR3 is CAWTMGQPYEQYF. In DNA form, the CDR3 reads TGTGCCTGGACCATGGGACAGCCCTACGAGCAGTACTTC.

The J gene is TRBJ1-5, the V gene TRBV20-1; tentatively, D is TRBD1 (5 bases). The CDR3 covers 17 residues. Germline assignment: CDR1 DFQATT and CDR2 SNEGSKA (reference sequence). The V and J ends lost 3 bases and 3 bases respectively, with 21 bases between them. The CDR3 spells CSASQGAHQPNNQPQHF. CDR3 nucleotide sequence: TGCAGTGCTAGTCAGGGCGCCCACCAACCCAACAATCAGCCCCAGCATTTT.

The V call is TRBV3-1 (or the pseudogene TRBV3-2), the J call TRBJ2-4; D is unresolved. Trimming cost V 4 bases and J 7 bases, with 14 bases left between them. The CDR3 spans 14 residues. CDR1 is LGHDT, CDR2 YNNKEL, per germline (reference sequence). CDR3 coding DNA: TGTGCCAGCAGCCCGTCCAGGTCGTCTAACATTCAGTACTTC. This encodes CASSPSRSSNIQYF.

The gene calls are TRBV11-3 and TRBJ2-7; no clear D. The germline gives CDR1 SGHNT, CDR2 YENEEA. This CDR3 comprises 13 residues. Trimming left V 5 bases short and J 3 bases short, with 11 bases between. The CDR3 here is CASSPEWGYEQYF. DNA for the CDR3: TGTGCCAGCAGCCCTGAGTGGGGCTACGAGCAGTACTTC.

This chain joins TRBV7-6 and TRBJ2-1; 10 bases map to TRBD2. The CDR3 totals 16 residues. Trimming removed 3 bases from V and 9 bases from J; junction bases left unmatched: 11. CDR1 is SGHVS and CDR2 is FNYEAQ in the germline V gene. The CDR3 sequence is CASSLGLAGVAAEQFF. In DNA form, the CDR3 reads TGTGCCAGCAGCTTGGGTCTAGCGGGAGTTGCTGCTGAGCAGTTCTTC.

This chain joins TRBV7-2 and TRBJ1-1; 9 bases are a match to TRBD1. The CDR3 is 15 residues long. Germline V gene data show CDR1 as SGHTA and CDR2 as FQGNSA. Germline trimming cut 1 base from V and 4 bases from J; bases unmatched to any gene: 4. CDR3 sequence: CASSLGGQGGTEAFF. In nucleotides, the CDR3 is TGTGCCAGCAGCTTAGGGGGACAGGGCGGCACTGAAGCTTTCTTT. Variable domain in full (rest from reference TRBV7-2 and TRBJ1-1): GAGVSQSPSNKVTEKGKDVELRCDPISGHTALYWYRQSLGQGLEFLIYFQGNSAPDKSGLPSDRFSAERTGGSVSTLTIQRTQQEDSAVYLCASSLGGQGGTEAFFGQGTRLTVV.

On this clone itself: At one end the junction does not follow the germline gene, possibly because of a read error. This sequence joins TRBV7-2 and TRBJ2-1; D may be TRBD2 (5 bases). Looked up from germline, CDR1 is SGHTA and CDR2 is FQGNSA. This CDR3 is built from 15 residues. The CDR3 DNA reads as TGTGCCAGCAGCCTAGCCGGGGTCGCCTTTGGTGAGCAGTTCTTC. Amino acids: CASSLAGVAFGEQFF.

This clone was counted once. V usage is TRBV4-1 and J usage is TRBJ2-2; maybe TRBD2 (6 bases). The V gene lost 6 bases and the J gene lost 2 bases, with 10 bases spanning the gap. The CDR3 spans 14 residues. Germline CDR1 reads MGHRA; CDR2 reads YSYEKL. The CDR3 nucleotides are TGCGCCAGCAGGGAGGGATTCAACACCGGGGAGCTGTTTTTT. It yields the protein CASREGFNTGELFF.

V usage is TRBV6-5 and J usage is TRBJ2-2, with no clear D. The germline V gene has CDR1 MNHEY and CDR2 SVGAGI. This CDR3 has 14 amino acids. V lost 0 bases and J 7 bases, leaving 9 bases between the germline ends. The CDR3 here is CASSYSRAGGELFF. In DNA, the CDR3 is TGTGCCAGCAGTTACTCGCGTGCTGGCGGGGAGCTGTTTTTT.

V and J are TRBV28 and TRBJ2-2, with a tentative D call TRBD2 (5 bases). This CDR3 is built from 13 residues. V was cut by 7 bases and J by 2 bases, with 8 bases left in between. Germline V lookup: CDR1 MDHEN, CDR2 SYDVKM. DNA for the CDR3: TGTGCCAGCAAGAGGACTAACACCGGGGAGCTGTTTTTT. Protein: CASKRTNTGELFF. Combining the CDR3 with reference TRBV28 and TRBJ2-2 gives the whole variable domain DVKVTQSSRYLVKRTGEKVFLECVQDMDHENMFWYRQDPGLGLRLIYFSYDVKMKEKGDIPEGYSVSREKKERFSLILESASTNQTSMYLCASKRTNTGELFFGEGSRLTVL.

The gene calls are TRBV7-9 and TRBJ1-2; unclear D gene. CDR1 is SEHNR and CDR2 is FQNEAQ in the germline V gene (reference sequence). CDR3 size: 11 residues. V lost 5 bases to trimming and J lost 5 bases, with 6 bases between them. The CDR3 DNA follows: TGTGCCAGCAGCCAGAGTTATGGCTACACCTTC. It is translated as CASSQSYGYTF.

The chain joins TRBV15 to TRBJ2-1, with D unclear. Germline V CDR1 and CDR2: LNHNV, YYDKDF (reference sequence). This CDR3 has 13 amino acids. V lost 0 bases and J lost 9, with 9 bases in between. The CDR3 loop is CATSRDPLSEQFF. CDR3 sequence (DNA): TGTGCCACCAGCAGAGATCCCCTTAGTGAGCAGTTCTTC.

CDR3 DNA: TGTGCTAGTGGGTCGGAGGGAGTCAGCGAGCAGTACTTC. Its translation is CASGSEGVSEQYF. The chain joins TRBV12-5 to TRBJ2-7; D perhaps matches TRBD2 (6 bases). Germline V lookup: CDR1 LGHNT, CDR2 FRNRAP. The ends were cut back, 6 bases at V and 6 bases at J, with 15 bases in the middle. This CDR3 spans 13 amino acids.

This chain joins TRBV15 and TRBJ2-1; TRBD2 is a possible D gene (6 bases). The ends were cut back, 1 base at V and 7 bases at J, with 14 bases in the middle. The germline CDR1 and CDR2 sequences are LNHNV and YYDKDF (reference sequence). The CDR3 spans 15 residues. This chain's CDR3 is CATSRAPGGRNEQFF. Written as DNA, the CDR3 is TGTGCCACCAGCAGAGCCCCCGGGGGAAGGAATGAGCAGTTCTTC. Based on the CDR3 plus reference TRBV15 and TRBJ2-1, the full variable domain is DAMVIQNPRYQVTQFGKPVTLSCSQTLNHNVMYWYQQKSSQAPKLLFHYYDKDFNNEADTPDNFQSRRPNTSFCFLDIRSPGLGDTAMYLCATSRAPGGRNEQFFGPGTRLTVL.

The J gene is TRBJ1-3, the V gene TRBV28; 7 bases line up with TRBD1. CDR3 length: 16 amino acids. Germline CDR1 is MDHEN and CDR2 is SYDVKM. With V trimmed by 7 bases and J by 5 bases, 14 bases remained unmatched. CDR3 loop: CASTSSGTAKRNTIYF. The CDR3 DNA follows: TGTGCCAGCACCTCCTCCGGGACAGCAAAACGAAACACCATATATTTT. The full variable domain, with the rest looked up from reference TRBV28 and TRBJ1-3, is DVKVTQSSRYLVKRTGEKVFLECVQDMDHENMFWYRQDPGLGLRLIYFSYDVKMKEKGDIPEGYSVSREKKERFSLILESASTNQTSMYLCASTSSGTAKRNTIYFGEGSWLTVV.

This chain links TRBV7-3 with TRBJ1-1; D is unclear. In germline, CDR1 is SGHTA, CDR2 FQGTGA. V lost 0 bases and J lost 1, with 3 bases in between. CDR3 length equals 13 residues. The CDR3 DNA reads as TGTGCCAGCAGCTTAACAAGGAACACTGAAGCTTTCTTT. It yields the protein CASSLTRNTEAFF.

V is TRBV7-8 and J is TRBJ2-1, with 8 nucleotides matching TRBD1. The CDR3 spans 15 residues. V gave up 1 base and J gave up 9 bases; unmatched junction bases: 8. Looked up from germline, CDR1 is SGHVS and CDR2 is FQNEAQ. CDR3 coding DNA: TGTGCCAGCAGCTTAGGCTCGGGACAGGATAGTGAGCAGTTCTTC. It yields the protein CASSLGSGQDSEQFF.

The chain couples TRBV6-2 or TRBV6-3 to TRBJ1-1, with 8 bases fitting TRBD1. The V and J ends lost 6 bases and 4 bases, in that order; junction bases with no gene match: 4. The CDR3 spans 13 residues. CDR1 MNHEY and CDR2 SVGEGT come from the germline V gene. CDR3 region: CASSQDRGTEAFF. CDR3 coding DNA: TGTGCCAGCAGCCAAGACAGGGGCACTGAAGCTTTCTTT.

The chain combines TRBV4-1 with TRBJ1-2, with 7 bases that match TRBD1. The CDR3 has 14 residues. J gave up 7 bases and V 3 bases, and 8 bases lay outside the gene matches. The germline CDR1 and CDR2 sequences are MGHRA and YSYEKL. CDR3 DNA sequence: TGCGCCAGCAGCCACGGAGGGGGCCTCAGTGGCTACACCTTC. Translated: CASSHGGGLSGYTF.